This T cell receptor (beta chain) is from a study of cytomegalovirus exposure and HLA in healthy donors (dated by TCRdb to between 2016 and 2019). About the investigation overall: According to an earlier analysis of 587 of the donors, 200 million or so T cells yielded 95 million to 140 million unique TCR beta sequences and around 280 Gb of sequence data. High-throughput TCR immunosequencing, statistical association of individual TCRs with disease status, and machine learning were combined to predict cytomegalovirus infection status. An earlier analysis of 587 of the donors used high-throughput TCR beta sequencing to judge whether each TCR beta V gene segment behaved as functional or pseudogenic. The genetic ancestry cluster associated with self-reported Caucasian donors included 81% of the approximately 430 genotyped donors. In the later analysis, no new phenotypic data were used to find candidate immune exposures; instead, reliance was placed on TCR beta sequences and their occurrence across donors. Among some 400 genotyped donors of the cohort, an average of about 220,000 unique TCR beta nucleotide sequences was sequenced per donor, of which 15% to 20% were non-productive. Donor age, sex, ethnicity and CMV serostatus were compiled together with the repertoire data. Besides the first cohort of around 670 subjects, a separate validation cohort made up of around 120 different subjects was used. Genome-wide SNP genotypes for about 60% of the 666 donors were used in a later genetic analysis, which treated that subset as a discovery cohort. All discovery cohort repertoires had been generated using a single sequencing platform. The study aimed to test whether cataloging public T cell receptors could reveal signatures of past pathogen exposure. Because of strong linkage in the cohort, roughly five DR-DQ haplotypes were treated as single units for association and clustering. An early release that covered some 640 HLA-typed donors contained around 300 gigabases of sequencing data and around 80 million unique TCR sequences. Class I and class II HLA loci were covered by the typing at four-digit resolution. In a later analysis, previously published TCR beta repertoires from 500 to 750 donors were re-analyzed and high-resolution HLA genotyping was added so that TCR occurrence patterns could be studied. The study profiled the T cell repertoires of 550 to 700 subjects by immunosequencing and related them to cytomegalovirus serostatus. Typing coverage varied by locus: 629-630 donors for A, B, C, DRB1 and DQB1; roughly 510 for DQA1; 606 for DPA1; approximately 470 for DPB1. What the work shows at the level of the full study, not this receptor alone: Roughly uniform sequencing depth across donors was assumed in presence/absence analyses, although this assumption may not hold. In a later analysis, HLA-associated TCR beta chains showed more clonal expansion and lower generation probabilities than non-associated chains that were equally common. The study gave a list of some 150 TCR beta chains associated with cytomegalovirus. A further reported finding was that TCR beta sequences accurately predicted the HLA-A and HLA-B alleles for most subjects in the first cohort. A few of the identified cytomegalovirus-associated TCR beta chains were confirmed in vitro to be specific for cytomegalovirus antigens. Assigning TCR associations to individual alleles was difficult when HLA alleles, especially DR and DQ, strongly co-occurred. The authors suggested that the approach could potentially be generalized to other disease states and immunological phenotypes. According to a later analysis, parvovirus B19, influenza, CMV and Epstein-Barr virus appeared linked to several top co-occurrence clusters. While some public TCRs were present in many individuals, most TCR sequences turned up only very rarely across donors. According to a later analysis, TCR association rates differed among HLA loci, with DRB1 alleles showing the most associated TCRs and HLA-C alleles showing the fewest. Immune exposure information for the cohort was limited to CMV serostatus. V-gene and J-gene trimming of TCR beta chains was associated with a missense DCLRE1C variant in a later genetic analysis, and the association was replicated in an independent cohort. A later analysis associated approximately 17,000 TCR beta sequences with specific HLA alleles at a false discovery rate of 0.05. Because HLA typing was unavailable for some donors at each locus, only the typed subset was used in association tests. Broadly in line with IMGT annotations, most TCR beta V segments showed up in productive rearrangements about 87% or about 30% of the time in an earlier analysis of approximately 600 of the donors. The earlier analysis of approximately 540 of the donors excluded 15 to 20 rarely observed V segments, including chromosome 9 orphons, because counts were too low. Cytomegalovirus status was reported to be diagnosed by the classifier with high specificity and sensitivity in both the original and validation cohorts. Compared with the roughly 670-donor mean, donors in an Asian-associated ancestry cluster had fewer N-insertions in productive TCRs, according to a later genetic analysis. Linkage disequilibrium might explain the correlated functional status among segregating V segments, but an unknown experimental factor could not be ruled out. The cohort was sequenced for TCR beta chains only, and without alpha or paired-chain data the features that could be detected were limited. Because the 87-base-pair reads could not distinguish some IMGT-functional V segments, including TRBV6-2 and TRBV6-3, those segments were excluded. According to a later analysis, most CMV-associated TCR beta chains appeared to be HLA-restricted, and the HLA associations seemed to be driven largely by CMV exposure. A cluster of highly shared sequence variants was judged likely to be a technical artifact of the sequencing pipeline.

A word on this clone: Its antigen specificity is not known. No much larger clone is present one base from it, and per-base qualities are unavailable.

Library prep was done by the immunoSEQ multiplex PCR assay. For the multiplex PCR, a mixture combining 60 forward primers for TCR Vbeta segments and 13 reverse primers for TCR Jbeta segments was used. The CDR3 region of rearranged TCR beta genes was amplified from genomic DNA with a multiplex PCR assay. The amplified TCR beta libraries were sequenced on the Illumina HiSeq System as 87-base-pair reads. As for the authors' bioinformatics: A later analysis tallied approximately 87 million unique TCR beta chains across the 550 to 850 repertoires, and some 10 million of those chains were shared by two or more donors. A nearest-neighbor algorithm error-corrected the raw reads and collapsed the reads into unique sequences, merging closely related sequences to remove PCR and sequencing errors. CDR3 sequences were aligned to IMGT reference sequences to assign V, D and J gene segments. For a sequence to be retained, at least a six-nucleotide match to both a V gene segment and a J gene segment was required. Rearrangements were called productive when the CDR3 lacked stop codons and stayed in frame with V and J; all others were non-productive. Following IMGT convention, CDR3 was defined as the stretch from the second conserved V-encoded cysteine to the conserved J-encoded phenylalanine. The earlier analysis of 587 of the donors excluded any sequence lacking an unambiguous match to a single V gene segment. An earlier analysis of several hundred of the donors called V segments functional above 56.7% productive rearrangements and segregating when the between-donor standard deviation exceeded 5%. A statistical classification framework was built to diagnose cytomegalovirus status from the catalog of TCR beta chain sequences. In a later analysis, TCR nucleotide sequences were compared against IMGT/GENE-DB human TR gene sequences so that V and J genes could be assigned. In a later analysis, CDR3 sequences and most-parsimonious VDJ recombination scenarios were assigned using the TCRdist pipeline. A later analysis defined each TCR beta chain by its CDR3 amino acid sequence plus V-gene family, and excluded reads lacking a unique V-gene family. In a later analysis, nearly 600 highly shared, low-generation-probability nucleotide sequences were removed to address suspected cross-contamination and a sequencing artifact. In a later analysis, a clonal expansion index for each public chain was calculated from normalized within-repertoire ranks of inferred template counts. In a later analysis, generation probabilities were computed with a VDJ recombination model fitted to out-of-frame rearrangements, and the resulting probabilities were checked against IGoR. Hypergeometric tests were used in a later analysis to score TCR-TCR, TCR-HLA and TCR-CMV co-occurrence, with a repertoire-size bias correction applied to the TCR pairs. A later analysis estimated false discovery rates by permuting HLA or CMV assignments 20 times. A later analysis grouped co-occurring TCRs with DBSCAN, adding TCRdist sequence similarity when clustering within HLA-allele-positive subsets. Repertoires with fewer than 30,000 or more than 120,000 public chains, plus five repertoires with anomalous nucleotide sharing, were excluded from co-occurrence clustering. TCRdb took over this immuneACCESS table, retaining in-frame rearrangements with V and J assigned. Such tables are incomplete; in checked studies, under half of the missing clones stem from an unresolved V gene, and the remainder is unexplained. V and J calls and clone size are those listed in that table; D and trimming were worked out from the DNA. The sample records about 160,000 clones, about 80% of which are singletons. 2.1% of the sample rests with the top ten.

Sequences SQVTM (CDR1) and ANQGSEA (CDR2) are obtained from the germline V gene. The CDR3 sequence holds 19 residues, the cysteine and phenylalanine included. Left in the record is the CDR3 DNA by itself, 57 bases read in frame from the first base. Trimming leaves V shorter by 3 bases and J shorter by 1 base, with the junction holding 16 bases beyond the gene matches. In total, roughly 670 healthy bone marrow donors made up the cohort. At the time of sampling, every cohort member was nominally healthy, though immune exposures that went unrecorded were likely present. The donor was CMV seronegative and was included in the group of a few hundred seronegative cohort members. Every donor gave a peripheral blood sample, and the peripheral blood mononuclear cells from that sample were used for TCR beta sequencing. The Qiagen DNeasy Blood Extraction Kit was used to extract genomic DNA from the blood cell samples.

The sequencing input was PBMCs. In this chain, TRBV29-1 is recombined with TRBJ2-1; 9 junctional bases match TRBD2. The clonotype originates from a man between 35 and 55 years old in good health and CMV-seronegative. The CDR3 amino acid sequence is: CSVEGRKSSGRDSYNEQFF. The DNA sequence reads TGCAGCGTTGAGGGACGTAAGAGTAGCGGGAGAGATTCCTACAATGAGCAGTTCTTC.